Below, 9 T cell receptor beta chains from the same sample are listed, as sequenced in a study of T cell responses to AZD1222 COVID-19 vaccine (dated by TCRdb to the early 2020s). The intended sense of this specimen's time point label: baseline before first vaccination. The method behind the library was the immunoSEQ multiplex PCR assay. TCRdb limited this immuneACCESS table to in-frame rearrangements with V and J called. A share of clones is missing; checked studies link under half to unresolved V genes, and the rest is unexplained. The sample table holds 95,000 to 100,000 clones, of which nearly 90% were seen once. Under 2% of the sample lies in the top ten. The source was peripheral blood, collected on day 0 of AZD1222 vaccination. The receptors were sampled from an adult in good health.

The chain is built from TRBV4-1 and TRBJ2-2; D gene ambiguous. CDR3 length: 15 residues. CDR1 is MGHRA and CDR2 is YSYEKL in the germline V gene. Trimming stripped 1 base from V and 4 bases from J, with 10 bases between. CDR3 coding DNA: TGCGCCAGCAGCCAAGCCTGGCCGGGCACCGGGGAGCTGTTTTTT. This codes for CASSQAWPGTGELFF.

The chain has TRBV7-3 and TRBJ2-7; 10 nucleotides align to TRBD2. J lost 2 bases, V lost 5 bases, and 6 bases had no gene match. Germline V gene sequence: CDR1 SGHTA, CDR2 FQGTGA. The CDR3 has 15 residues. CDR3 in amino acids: CASSPGLAETYEQYF. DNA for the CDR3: TGTGCCAGCAGCCCAGGACTAGCGGAAACCTACGAGCAGTACTTC. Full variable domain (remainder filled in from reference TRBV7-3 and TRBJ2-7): GAGVSQTPSNKVTEKGKYVELRCDPISGHTALYWYRQSLGQGPEFLIYFQGTGAADDSGLPNDRFFAVRPEGSVSTLKIQRTERGDSAVYLCASSPGLAETYEQYFGPGTRLTVT.

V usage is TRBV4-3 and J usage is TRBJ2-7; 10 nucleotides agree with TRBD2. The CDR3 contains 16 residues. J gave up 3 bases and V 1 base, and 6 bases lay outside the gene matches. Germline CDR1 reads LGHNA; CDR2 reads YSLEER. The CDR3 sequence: CASSQGNSGGDYEQYF. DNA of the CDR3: TGCGCCAGCAGCCAAGGGAACAGCGGGGGGGACTACGAGCAGTACTTC.

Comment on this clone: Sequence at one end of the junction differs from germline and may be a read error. The CDR3 region is CAWRGSIFF. The CDR3 bases are TGTGCCTGGAGGGGCAGTATCTTCTTC. The chain links TRBV30 to TRBJ1-2; D ambiguous. Looked up from germline, CDR1 is GTSNPN and CDR2 is SVGIG (reference sequence). The CDR3 spans 9 residues.

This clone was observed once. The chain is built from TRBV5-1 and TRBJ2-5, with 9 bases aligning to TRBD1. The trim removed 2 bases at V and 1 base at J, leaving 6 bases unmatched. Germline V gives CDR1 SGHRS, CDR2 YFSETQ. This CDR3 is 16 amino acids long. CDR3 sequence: CASSFRGQGSQETQYF. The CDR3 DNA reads TGCGCCAGCAGCTTCCGCGGACAGGGGAGCCAAGAGACCCAGTACTTC.

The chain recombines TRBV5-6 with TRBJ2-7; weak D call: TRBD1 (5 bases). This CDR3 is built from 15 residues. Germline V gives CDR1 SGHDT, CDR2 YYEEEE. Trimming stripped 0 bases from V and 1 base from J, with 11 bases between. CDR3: CASSLEWTPSYEQYF. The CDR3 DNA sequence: TGTGCCAGCAGCTTGGAATGGACACCATCCTACGAGCAGTACTTC.

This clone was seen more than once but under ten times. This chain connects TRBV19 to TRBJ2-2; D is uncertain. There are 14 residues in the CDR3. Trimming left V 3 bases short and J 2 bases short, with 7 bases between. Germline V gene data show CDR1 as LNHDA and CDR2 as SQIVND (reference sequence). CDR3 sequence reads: CASSMNRNTGELFF. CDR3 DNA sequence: TGTGCCAGTAGTATGAACAGAAACACCGGGGAGCTGTTTTTT. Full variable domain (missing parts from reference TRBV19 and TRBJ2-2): DGGITQSPKYLFRKEGQNVTLSCEQNLNHDAMYWYRQDPGQGLRLIYYSQIVNDFQKGDIAEGYSVSREKKESFPLTVTSAQKNPTAFYLCASSMNRNTGELFFGEGSRLTVL.

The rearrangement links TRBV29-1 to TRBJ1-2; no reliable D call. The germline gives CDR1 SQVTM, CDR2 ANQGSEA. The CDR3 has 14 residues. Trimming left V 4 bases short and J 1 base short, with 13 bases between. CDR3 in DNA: TGCAGCGTTGGTGCAGGCAGGTTTAACTATGGCTACACCTTC. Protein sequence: CSVGAGRFNYGYTF.

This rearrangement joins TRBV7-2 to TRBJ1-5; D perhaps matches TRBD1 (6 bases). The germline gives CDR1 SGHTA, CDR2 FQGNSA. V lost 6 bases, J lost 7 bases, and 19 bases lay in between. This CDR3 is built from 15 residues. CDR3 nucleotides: TGTGCCAGCAGACTTACAGGGACATCAGGGCAGCCCCAGCATTTT. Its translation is CASRLTGTSGQPQHF.